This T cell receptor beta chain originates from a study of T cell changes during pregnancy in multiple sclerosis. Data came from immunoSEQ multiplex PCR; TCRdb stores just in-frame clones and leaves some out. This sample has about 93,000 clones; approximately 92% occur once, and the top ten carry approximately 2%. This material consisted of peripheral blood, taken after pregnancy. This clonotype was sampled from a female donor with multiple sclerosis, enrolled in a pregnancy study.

Here the CDR3 reads CASTSASGRLGEKLFF. The CDR3, as DNA: TGTGCCAGCACCTCCGCCTCCGGGAGATTAGGGGAAAAACTGTTTTTT. V gene TRBV7-6 combines with J gene TRBJ1-4; D is uncertain. This CDR3 region has 16 residues. With 7 bases removed from V and 8 bases from J, the gap between germline ends came to 23 bases. Germline lookup yields CDR1 SGHVS and CDR2 FNYEAQ.